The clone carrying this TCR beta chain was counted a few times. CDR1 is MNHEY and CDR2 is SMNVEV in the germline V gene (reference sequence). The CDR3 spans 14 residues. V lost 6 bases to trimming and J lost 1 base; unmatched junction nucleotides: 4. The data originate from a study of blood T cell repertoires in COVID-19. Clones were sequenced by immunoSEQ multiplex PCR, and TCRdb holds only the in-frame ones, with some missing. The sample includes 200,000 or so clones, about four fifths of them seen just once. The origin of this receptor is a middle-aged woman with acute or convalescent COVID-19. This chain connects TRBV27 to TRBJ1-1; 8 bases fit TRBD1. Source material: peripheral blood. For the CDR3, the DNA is TGTGCCAGCAGGGGGACAGGAGAGAACACTGAAGCTTTCTTT. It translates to CASRGTGENTEAFF.